This T cell receptor beta chain was sequenced in a study of blood T cell repertoires in COVID-19. Two negative PCRs, clearance, or symptom resolution were required of recovered Cohort 3 donors. Original analysis: Reference gene primer amplification yielded estimated nucleated cell counts. Measured with immunoSEQ multiplex PCR; TCRdb has only the in-frame clones, and not every one. V and J calls and clone size follow that table, whereas D and trimming were derived from the DNA. This table holds about 330,000 clones, over 80% found once. Germline V gene lookup returns CDR1 LGHDT and CDR2 YNNKEL (reference sequence). The CDR3 loop spans 16 amino acids. The ends lost 4 bases at V and 0 bases at J; junction bases unmatched: 4.

This clonotype was sampled from a man aged 30-40 years who had recovered from COVID-19. Sequencing used PBMCs or T cells enriched from blood (not recorded which). The rearrangement links TRBV3-1 (or the pseudogene TRBV3-2) to TRBJ2-1, with 9 bases that match TRBD2. CDR3 in DNA: TGTGCCAGCAGCCCATATAGCGGGGGCTCCTACAATGAGCAGTTCTTC. Protein product: CASSPYSGGSYNEQFF.